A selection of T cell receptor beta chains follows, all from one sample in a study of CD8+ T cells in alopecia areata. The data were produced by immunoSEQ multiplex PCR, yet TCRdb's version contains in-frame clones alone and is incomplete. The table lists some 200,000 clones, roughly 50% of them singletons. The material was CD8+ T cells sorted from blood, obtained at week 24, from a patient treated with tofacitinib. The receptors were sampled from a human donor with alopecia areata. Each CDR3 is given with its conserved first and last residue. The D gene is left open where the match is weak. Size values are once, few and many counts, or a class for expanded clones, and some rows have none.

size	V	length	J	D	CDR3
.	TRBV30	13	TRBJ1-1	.	CAWSGRGNTEAFF
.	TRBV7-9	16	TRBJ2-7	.	CASSRPGQLRAYEQYF
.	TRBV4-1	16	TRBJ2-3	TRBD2	CASSQVSSGVTDTQYF
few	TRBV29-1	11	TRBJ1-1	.	CSVARNTEAFF
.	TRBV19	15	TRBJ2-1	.	CASNERGRLSPEQFF
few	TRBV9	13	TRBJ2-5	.	CASSVMGEETQYF
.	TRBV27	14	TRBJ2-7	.	CASSFSAASYEQYF
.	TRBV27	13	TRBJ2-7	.	CASSSTSSYEQYF
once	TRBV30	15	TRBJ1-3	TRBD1	CAWSLTGTGDNTIYF
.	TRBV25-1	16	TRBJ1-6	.	CASSEWVGTGNSPLHF
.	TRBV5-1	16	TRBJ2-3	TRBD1	CASSETGGLSTDTQYF
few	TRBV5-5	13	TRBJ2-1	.	CASSMDRAYQQFF
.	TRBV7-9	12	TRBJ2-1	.	CASSSEYNEQFF
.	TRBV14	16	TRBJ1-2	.	CASSSPEGPSFVGYTF
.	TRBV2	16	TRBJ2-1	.	CASSVGPQGSYNEQFF